A single sample gave rise to the 19 T cell receptor beta chains below, sequenced in a study of OX40 agonist ivuxolimab in advanced cancers. Assay: immunoSEQ multiplex PCR; the TCRdb copy retains only in-frame clones and omits some. The data contain roughly 48,000 clones, around 87% of them singletons. This sample comprised CD4+ or CD8+ T cells sorted from blood, obtained in a trial of the OX40 agonist ivuxolimab. Receptors were obtained from an adult with an advanced solid tumor such as melanoma, head and neck, liver or kidney cancer.

The V gene is TRBV6-5, the J gene TRBJ1-2; possible D gene TRBD1, 6 bases. Trimming pared 4 bases from V and 10 bases from J, leaving 10 bases between. CDR1 and CDR2 from the germline V gene are MNHEY and SVGAGI. The CDR3 is 11 amino acids. The CDR3 bases are TGTGCCAGCAGTTTAGGGACATACTACACCTTC. This sequence encodes CASSLGTYYTF.

The chain combines TRBV5-6 with TRBJ1-1, with 8 nucleotides matching TRBD1. In germline, CDR1 is SGHDT, CDR2 YYEEEE. The CDR3 runs to 17 residues. J lost 0 bases, V lost 4 bases, and 11 bases had no gene match. This chain's CDR3 is CASSRSSRGRLNTEAFF. CDR3 DNA: TGTGCCAGCAGCCGGAGTTCCAGGGGGCGCCTGAACACTGAAGCTTTCTTT.

This clone has only one observation. The gene calls are TRBV15 and TRBJ1-2; tentative D call: TRBD1 (6 bases). The V gene's germline CDR1 is LNHNV and CDR2 YYDKDF (reference sequence). The CDR3 consists of 16 residues. V lost 0 bases to trimming and J lost 7 bases, with 18 bases between them. The CDR3 spells CATSRDLAQGLSGYTF. In DNA, the CDR3 is TGTGCCACCAGCAGAGATCTAGCACAGGGACTTAGTGGCTACACCTTC.

Turning to this clone: Other DNA sequences within the sample encode an identical CDR3. This chain joins TRBV27 and TRBJ2-7; D ambiguous. Germline V gene lookup returns CDR1 MNHEY and CDR2 SMNVEV (reference sequence). The CDR3 totals 12 residues. The V and J ends lost 2 bases and 5 bases respectively, with 7 bases between them. The CDR3 DNA reads as TGTGCCAGCAGTTTACTAGGGAACGAGCAGTACTTC. Encoded protein: CASSLLGNEQYF.

The chain joins TRBV4-3 to TRBJ1-1, with 9 bases lining up with TRBD1. CDR3 length equals 16 residues. CDR1 is LGHNA and CDR2 is YSLEER in the germline V gene. The V segment lost 0 bases and the J segment 5 bases; nucleotides outside the gene matches: 7. The CDR3 region has the DNA TGCGCCAGCAGCCAAGATACCACAGGGGGCCGGACTGAAGCTTTCTTT. It encodes CASSQDTTGGRTEAFF.

V is TRBV10-3 and J is TRBJ2-2; TRBD1 is a possible D gene (6 bases). This CDR3 is 16 amino acids long. V gave up 3 bases and J gave up 1 base, with 12 bases separating them. Germline CDR1 is ENHRY and CDR2 is SYGVKD. The CDR3 sequence: CAISDLGQKNTGELFF. The DNA for the CDR3 is TGTGCCATCAGTGACCTTGGACAGAAGAACACCGGGGAGCTGTTTTTT.

This rearrangement joins TRBV11-2 to TRBJ2-5, with D tentatively TRBD2 (5 bases). Germline-derived CDR1 and CDR2 are SGHAT and FQNNGV. V gave up 6 bases and J gave up 2 bases, with 13 bases separating them. This CDR3 comprises 14 residues. This CDR3 is CASRPTRLQETQYF. In nucleotides, the CDR3 is TGTGCCAGCAGGCCCACTAGATTGCAAGAGACCCAGTACTTC.

The chain has TRBV13 and TRBJ1-5, with a possible D match to TRBD1 (6 bases). Trimming left V 2 bases short and J 1 base short, with 9 bases between. The CDR3 is 15 residues long. CDR1 and CDR2 (germline): PRHDT, FYEKMQ (reference sequence). The CDR3, as DNA: TGTGCCAGCAGCTTATCAACAGGGAGCAATCAGCCCCAGCATTTT. Residues: CASSLSTGSNQPQHF.

The chain links TRBV10-3 to TRBJ1-3; D not resolved. V was pared by 2 bases and J by 4 bases, with 6 bases between. Germline assignment: CDR1 ENHRY and CDR2 SYGVKD. This CDR3 has 13 amino acids. The CDR3 sequence is CAISETAGNTIYF. The CDR3 DNA sequence: TGTGCCATCAGTGAGACTGCAGGAAACACCATATATTTT.

CDR3: CASSGEGIRSSNEQFF. Here the CDR3 DNA reads TGTGCCAGCAGCGGGGAAGGTATTAGATCGTCGAATGAGCAGTTCTTC. The chain uses TRBV9 and TRBJ2-1; no definite D call. The ends were cut back, 3 bases at V and 7 bases at J, with 20 bases in the middle. This CDR3 spans 16 amino acids. The V gene's germline CDR1 is SGDLS and CDR2 YYNGEE. Filled out from reference TRBV9 and TRBJ2-1, the complete variable domain reads DSGVTQTPKHLITATGQRVTLRCSPRSGDLSVYWYQQSLDQGLQFLIQYYNGEERAKGNILERFSAQQFPDLHSELNLSSLELGDSALYFCASSGEGIRSSNEQFFGPGTRLTVL.

V is TRBV29-1 and J is TRBJ1-2; D remains ambiguous. The CDR3 runs to 14 residues. Trimming took off 2 bases at V and 4 bases at J, with 14 bases between the two ends. Germline V gene data show CDR1 as SQVTM and CDR2 as ANQGSEA. CDR3 region: CSVEIPGSSYGYTF. DNA for the CDR3: TGCAGCGTTGAAATACCCGGTAGTAGCTATGGCTACACCTTC.

CDR3 nucleotide sequence: TGTGCCAGCAGCCCCGGGACAGAACCTTACACCGGGGAGCTGTTTTTT. The encoded protein is CASSPGTEPYTGELFF. This sequence joins TRBV5-6 and TRBJ2-2, with 7 positions matching TRBD1. CDR3 length: 16 amino acids. Germline V gene data show CDR1 as SGHDT and CDR2 as YYEEEE. V shed 4 bases, J shed 3 bases, and the junction held 9 bases outside the gene matches.

The chain carries TRBV4-3 and TRBJ2-5, with 9 bases that match TRBD1. The CDR3 loop spans 15 amino acids. V lost 0 bases, J lost 2 bases, and 1 base stayed unmatched. CDR1 LGHNA and CDR2 YSLEER come from the germline V gene. CDR3 loop: CASSQEDRGQETQYF. CDR3 nucleotides: TGCGCCAGCAGCCAAGAAGACAGGGGGCAAGAGACCCAGTACTTC.

As regards this clone: At one end, the junction sequence differs from germline, possibly due to a read error. Additional DNA sequences in this sample encode the identical CDR3. V is TRBV9 and J is TRBJ2-1, with TRBD2 identical over 10 bases. This CDR3 comprises 15 residues. CDR1 SGDLS and CDR2 YYNGEE come from the germline V gene. As DNA, the CDR3 is TGTGCCAGTAGCGCAGCGGGGGGGCATTACAATGAGCAGTTCTTC. Its translation is CASSAAGGHYNEQFF.

This clone was recorded only once. The chain is built from TRBV7-7 and TRBJ2-5; unclear D gene. The V end was cut by 2 bases, the J end by 5 bases, with 9 bases between. This CDR3 is 13 amino acids long. The V gene's germline CDR1 is SSHAT and CDR2 FNYEAQ (reference sequence). The CDR3 spells CASSLYALETQYF. DNA for the CDR3: TGTGCCAGCAGCTTATACGCTTTGGAGACCCAGTACTTC.

The V gene is TRBV4-3, the J gene TRBJ2-7, with TRBD1 matching over 11 bases. The CDR3 totals 17 residues. From germline, CDR1 is LGHNA and CDR2 YSLEER. V shed 0 bases and J 4 bases; nucleotides not matched to a gene: 8. The CDR3 DNA follows: TGCGCCAGCAGCCAAGATCCGGCTGGACAGGGGGCTTACGAGCAGTACTTC. As protein: CASSQDPAGQGAYEQYF.

V usage is TRBV11-2 and J usage is TRBJ2-1; D may correspond to TRBD1 or TRBD2 (5 bases each). Per the germline V gene, CDR1 is SGHAT and CDR2 is FQNNGV. The V and J ends lost 1 base and 8 bases respectively, with 15 bases between them. The CDR3 totals 15 residues. The CDR3 region is CASSLAASLGDEQFF. The CDR3 coding sequence is TGTGCCAGCAGCTTAGCGGCTAGCTTGGGGGATGAGCAGTTCTTC.

This clone was counted a single time. V is TRBV11-2 and J is TRBJ2-7, with D unclear. The CDR3 spans 13 residues. The germline gives CDR1 SGHAT, CDR2 FQNNGV. Trimming took 1 base from V and 3 from J, leaving 7 bases between them. In DNA form, the CDR3 reads TGTGCCAGCAGCTTAGGAGTGATCTACGAGCAGTACTTC. It translates to CASSLGVIYEQYF.

This chain uses TRBV7-9 with TRBJ1-5; D gene ambiguous. CDR3 size: 16 residues. Trimming left V 1 base short and J 5 bases short, with 15 bases between. Germline values: CDR1 SEHNR, CDR2 FQNEAQ (reference sequence). CDR3 DNA: TGTGCCAGCAGCTTAGGACCCGGCCTCGGGGATCAGCCCCAGCATTTT. Its protein product is CASSLGPGLGDQPQHF.